These T cell receptor beta chains were read from a single sample in a study of post-analysis software for immune sequencing data. TCRdb independently ran MiXCR on the PCR reads; one entry per CDR3 protein. The sample includes 180,000 or so distinct CDR3 sequences, 29% of them seen just once. The sequenced sample consisted of blood. These receptors were taken from a girl aged 2-17 years with multiple sclerosis. CDR3s include the opening cysteine and the closing phenylalanine or tryptophan. The order of the fields is J gene, clone size, V gene, D gene, CDR3 protein, CDR3 DNA. The D gene is left open where the match is weak. The size of a clone is reported for some rows only, either as once, few or many, or as a class for expanded clones.

j_call: TRBJ2-7
clone_size: many
v_call: TRBV7-4
d_call: NA
cdr3_aa: CASSLGLWYEQYF
cdr3_nt: TGTGCCAGCAGCTTGGGCCTCTGGTACGAGCAGTACTTC

j_call: TRBJ2-1
clone_size: many
v_call: TRBV20-1
d_call: TRBD2
cdr3_aa: CSASPLASAYNEQFF
cdr3_nt: TGCAGTGCTAGCCCACTAGCGAGCGCCTACAATGAGCAGTTCTTC

j_call: TRBJ2-7
clone_size: NA
v_call: TRBV18
d_call: NA
cdr3_aa: CASSPLVATNNEQYF
cdr3_nt: TGTGCCAGCTCACCACTGGTAGCGACCAACAATGAGCAGTACTTC

j_call: TRBJ2-3
clone_size: many
v_call: TRBV27
d_call: NA
cdr3_aa: CASSLSGGPSTDTQYF
cdr3_nt: TGTGCCAGCAGTTTATCGGGAGGTCCTAGCACAGATACGCAGTATTTT

j_call: TRBJ1-1
clone_size: few
v_call: TRBV5-1
d_call: NA
cdr3_aa: CASSDRRALGTEAFF
cdr3_nt: TGCGCCAGCAGCGACCGACGGGCGTTAGGCACTGAAGCTTTCTTT

j_call: TRBJ2-5
clone_size: few
v_call: TRBV5-1
d_call: NA
cdr3_aa: CASNQRRGGQETQYF
cdr3_nt: TGCGCCAGCAATCAAAGAAGGGGGGGACAAGAGACCCAGTACTTC

j_call: TRBJ2-7
clone_size: NA
v_call: TRBV5-1
d_call: NA
cdr3_aa: CASSLGWGSSGVHEQYF
cdr3_nt: TGCGCCAGCAGCTTGGGGTGGGGTTCAAGCGGCGTGCACGAGCAGTACTTC

j_call: TRBJ1-5
clone_size: few
v_call: TRBV6-5
d_call: NA
cdr3_aa: CASSRAGTLRRQHF
cdr3_nt: TGTGCCAGCAGTCGCGCCGGGACCCTACGAAGGCAGCATTTT

j_call: TRBJ1-6
clone_size: once
v_call: TRBV2
d_call: TRBD1
cdr3_aa: CVTQAQGQANSPLHF
cdr3_nt: TGTGTCACCCAGGCCCAGGGACAGGCTAATTCACCCCTCCACTTT

j_call: TRBJ2-7
clone_size: NA
v_call: TRBV5-1
d_call: NA
cdr3_aa: CASSLGWSYEQYF
cdr3_nt: TGCGCCAGCAGCTTGGGATGGAGCTACGAGCAGTACTTC

j_call: TRBJ1-1
clone_size: NA
v_call: TRBV5-6
d_call: NA
cdr3_aa: CASSNVAGKNTEAFF
cdr3_nt: TGTGCCAGCAGCAACGTCGCAGGGAAGAACACTGAAGCTTTCTTT

j_call: TRBJ2-5
clone_size: many
v_call: TRBV7-6
d_call: TRBD2
cdr3_aa: CASSLRGLAVSISGTQYF
cdr3_nt: TGTGCCAGCAGCTTAAGGGGACTAGCGGTTTCCATCTCGGGGACCCAGTACTTC

j_call: TRBJ2-7
clone_size: many
v_call: TRBV13
d_call: NA
cdr3_aa: CASSSQTAWPLSYEQYF
cdr3_nt: TGTGCCAGCAGCTCTCAGACAGCTTGGCCCCTCTCCTACGAGCAGTACTTC

j_call: TRBJ2-2
clone_size: NA
v_call: TRBV9
d_call: NA
cdr3_aa: CASSHVSGGGELFF
cdr3_nt: TGTGCCAGCAGCCACGTCTCTGGTGGCGGGGAGCTGTTTTTT

j_call: TRBJ2-1
clone_size: NA
v_call: TRBV12-3/TRBV12-4
d_call: NA
cdr3_aa: CASSLLELVNEQFF
cdr3_nt: TGTGCCAGCAGTTTGTTAGAATTAGTCAATGAGCAGTTCTTC

j_call: TRBJ2-1
clone_size: few
v_call: TRBV20-1
d_call: NA
cdr3_aa: CSAKSATAYNEQFF
cdr3_nt: TGCAGTGCTAAATCCGCGACAGCTTACAATGAGCAGTTCTTC

j_call: TRBJ2-3
clone_size: few
v_call: TRBV12-3/TRBV12-4
d_call: TRBD2
cdr3_aa: CASSSGTSLTQYF
cdr3_nt: TGTGCCAGCAGTTCCGGGACTAGTTTGACGCAGTATTTT

j_call: TRBJ2-3
clone_size: few
v_call: TRBV3-1
d_call: NA
cdr3_aa: CASSLWGATQYF
cdr3_nt: TGTGCCAGCAGCCTTTGGGGGGCTACGCAGTATTTT

j_call: TRBJ1-2
clone_size: few
v_call: TRBV6-5
d_call: TRBD1
cdr3_aa: CASSYSWDRLGYTF
cdr3_nt: TGTGCCAGCAGTTACTCTTGGGACAGGCTTGGCTACACCTTC

j_call: TRBJ2-7
clone_size: many
v_call: TRBV7-8
d_call: NA
cdr3_aa: CASSLERAGEQYF
cdr3_nt: TGTGCCAGCAGCTTAGAGAGGGCGGGAGAGCAGTACTTC

j_call: TRBJ1-2
clone_size: NA
v_call: TRBV11-2
d_call: NA
cdr3_aa: CASSLDEANYGYTF
cdr3_nt: TGTGCCAGCAGCTTAGACGAAGCGAACTATGGCTACACCTTC